This paragraph reports one TCR beta chain. Its antigen remains unidentified. One base away there is no much larger clone; base qualities are not given. The junction shows trimming of 5 bases on V and 2 bases on J, and the gene matches do not reach 2 bases of it. The germline V gene supplies CDR1 MNHEY and CDR2 SVGEGT. The CDR3 has 15 amino acids, counting the end cysteine and phenylalanine. Only CDR3 DNA is held: 45 bases, read in frame from base 1. This sample is part of a study of response to subunit inactivated influenza vaccine listed by TCRdb under 2018. In the study overall: Deep quantitative T cell receptor repertoire profiling was used in the study to track responses to a trivalent subunit inactivated influenza vaccine. Points the paper makes about the study in general: It was suggested by the authors that each seasonal influenza vaccination may recruit only a limited number of new T cells.

The receptor library was made with RT-PCR. The sequencing machine was an Illumina HiSeq 2500. TCRdb reprocessed the public reads (quality trimming at Q25 with fastp, clone calling with MiXCR) and kept in-frame beta chains. Each CDR3 protein appears once, grouped with its most common genes and DNA. The sample records 600,000 to 700,000 distinct CDR3 sequences, approximately 15% of which are singletons. The ten largest clonotypes hold roughly 7.6% of the sample. The V and J segments used are TRBV6-2 or TRBV6-3 and TRBJ2-1, with 11 bases aligning to TRBD2. Specimen: PBMCs from blood, collected 14 days before vaccination. This sequence was found in a man aged 50-60 years who received an inactivated influenza vaccine. Donor details come from another sample of the same person, matched by shared clones. The CDR3 corresponds to CASSRTSGPYNEQFF. The sequenced DNA is TGTGCCAGCAGTAGGACTAGCGGGCCCTACAATGAGCAGTTCTTC.